Below are 27 T cell receptor beta chains sequenced from a single sample in a study of post-analysis software for immune sequencing data. Unique molecular identifiers were built into the TCR beta cDNA libraries. Using its own MiXCR run on the PCR reads, TCRdb lists one record per CDR3 protein. The repertoire consists of fewer than 900,000 distinct CDR3 sequences, with around 45% occurring once and the leading ten covering roughly 4.9%. Their antigens remain unidentified. Broader study findings: TRBV5-6, TRBV5-1 and TRBV20-1 were among four to six TRBV segments more frequent in patients than controls.

The sequencing sample was made of blood. The origin of the receptors is a girl between 10 and 17 years old with multiple sclerosis.

This clonotype was counted between two and nine times. The chain couples TRBV4-1 to TRBJ2-3, with 7 bases aligning to TRBD1. Germline V gives CDR1 MGHRA, CDR2 YSYEKL. CDR3 length equals 14 residues. V was pared by 0 bases and J by 6 bases, with 3 bases of the junction left unmatched. Written as DNA, the CDR3 is TGCGCCAGCAGCCAAGAAGGGGGCGCGGATACGCAGTATTTT. Translating gives CASSQEGGADTQYF.

This chain joins TRBV28 and TRBJ1-1; 8 bases align to TRBD1. There are 13 residues in the CDR3. The trim removed 6 bases at V and 4 bases at J, leaving 4 bases unmatched. The germline gives CDR1 MDHEN, CDR2 SYDVKM. CDR3 nucleotides: TGTGCCAGCAGGTCGACAGGGGTCACTGAAGCTTTCTTT. This gives the protein CASRSTGVTEAFF.

Of note for this clonotype: The junction does not match germline at one end; this may be a read error. The CDR3 coding sequence is TGCGCCAGCAGCACAGGGGGAGCTGAAGCTTTCTTT. It encodes CASSTGGAEAFF. The chain uses TRBV7-6 and TRBJ1-1, with 8 bases identical to TRBD1. This CDR3 has 12 amino acids. CDR1 is SGHVS, CDR2 FNYEAQ, per germline.

The chain has TRBV12-3 or TRBV12-4 and TRBJ2-3, with TRBD2 as a possible D gene (6 bases). The CDR3 sequence is 18 residues long. V gave up 7 bases and J gave up 6 bases, with 29 bases separating them. The DNA of the CDR3 is TGTGCCAGCACCCCTCAGAGAAATCCGGGAGCGCCCTCGGATACGCAGTATTTT. Protein sequence: CASTPQRNPGAPSDTQYF.

This clonotype was observed a few times. The chain uses TRBV7-2 and TRBJ2-3; 8 bases map to TRBD1. The CDR3 is 16 amino acids. Germline V lookup: CDR1 SGHTA, CDR2 FQGNSA. The trim removed 2 bases at V and 2 bases at J, leaving 6 bases unmatched. The CDR3 DNA sequence: TGTGCCAGCAGCTTATCCGGACAGGGACCCACAGATACGCAGTATTTT. This codes for CASSLSGQGPTDTQYF.

The CDR3 DNA reads as TGTGCCAGCAGTACTACCGGGACAGGGGACAATGAGCAGTTCTTC. It codes for CASSTTGTGDNEQFF. The chain carries TRBV12-3 or TRBV12-4 and TRBJ2-1, with 10 positions matching TRBD1. The ends lost 5 bases at V and 5 bases at J; junction bases unmatched: 6. The CDR3 runs to 15 residues.

V usage is TRBV19 and J usage is TRBJ1-2; TRBD1 matches 8 bases. The ends lost 7 bases at V and 7 bases at J; junction bases unmatched: 5. The V gene's germline CDR1 is LNHDA and CDR2 SQIVND (reference sequence). The CDR3 covers 12 residues. The CDR3 coding sequence is TGTGCCAGTACTGCAGGGGGCACTGGCTACACCTTC. It yields the protein CASTAGGTGYTF.

V is TRBV5-1 and J is TRBJ2-3; 7 bases map to TRBD1. The germline gives CDR1 SGHRS, CDR2 YFSETQ. J gave up 4 bases and V 6 bases, and 5 bases lay outside the gene matches. This CDR3 spans 13 amino acids. The CDR3 sequence is CASTDRAADTQYF. CDR3 sequence (DNA): TGCGCCAGCACCGACAGGGCGGCAGATACGCAGTATTTT.

The chain employs TRBV7-8 and TRBJ1-2; 7 nucleotides line up with TRBD1. V trimming: 4 bases; J trimming: 7 bases; junction bases outside the gene matches: 9. The germline V gene has CDR1 SGHVS and CDR2 FQNEAQ. The CDR3 sequence is 14 residues long. CDR3 residues: CASSSKPTGSGYTF. CDR3 sequence (DNA): TGTGCCAGCAGCTCGAAACCGACAGGGAGTGGCTACACCTTC.

The V gene is TRBV20-1, the J gene TRBJ1-5; 7 nucleotides line up with TRBD1. V trimming: 3 bases; J trimming: 3 bases; junction bases outside the gene matches: 8. CDR3 length: 15 amino acids. From germline, CDR1 is DFQATT and CDR2 SNEGSKA (reference sequence). DNA for the CDR3: TGCAGTGCTAGTAGACAGGGATGGCCCAATCAGCCCCAGCATTTT. It is translated as CSASRQGWPNQPQHF.

This clonotype has a handful of counts. V usage is TRBV9 and J usage is TRBJ1-2; TRBD1 aligns across 8 bases. The germline gives CDR1 SGDLS, CDR2 YYNGEE. J was trimmed by 8 bases and V by 8 bases; bases with no gene match: 11. The CDR3 length is 13 residues. CDR3 amino acids: CASSQGQAGGYTF. CDR3 nucleotides: TGTGCCAGTTCTCAGGGACAGGCGGGCGGCTACACCTTC.

The V gene is TRBV6-2 or TRBV6-3, the J gene TRBJ2-7; D remains ambiguous. Germline CDR1 and CDR2: MNHEY and SVGEGT. Trimming removed 5 bases from V and 7 bases from J, with 12 bases in between. This CDR3 is 12 amino acids long. The CDR3 is CASSLTHGEQYF. The CDR3 DNA sequence: TGTGCCAGCAGTCTGACCCACGGGGAGCAGTACTTC.

This clonotype was observed a handful of times. This sequence joins TRBV29-1 and TRBJ2-5, with D possibly TRBD2 on 6 matching bases. This CDR3 spans 13 amino acids. Between the trimmed V and J ends, which lost 5 bases and 0 bases, there was a span of 10 bases. The germline V gene encodes CDR1 SQVTM and CDR2 ANQGSEA. The CDR3 bases are TGCAGCGTTTCCCGGGAGTACCAAGAGACCCAGTACTTC. Translating gives CSVSREYQETQYF.

This clonotype was observed once. The chain uses TRBV10-2 and TRBJ2-5, with D perhaps matching TRBD1 (6 bases). The germline V gene encodes CDR1 WSHSY and CDR2 SAAADI. Deletions cut 7 bases from V and 11 bases from J, with 14 bases between. CDR3 length equals 11 residues. The CDR3 bases are TGCGCCAGCACCCAGGGGAATGAGCAGTACTTC. Residues: CASTQGNEQYF.

The chain joins TRBV7-9 to TRBJ1-6; D uncertain. Germline V gene data show CDR1 as SEHNR and CDR2 as FQNEAQ (reference sequence). This CDR3 contains 14 residues. Trimming removed 5 bases at V and 7 bases at J, with 12 bases between. The CDR3 is CASSVDGSNSPLHF. CDR3 nucleotide sequence: TGTGCCAGCAGCGTTGACGGAAGCAATTCACCCCTCCACTTT.

The chain employs TRBV6-5 and TRBJ1-1; no definite D call. V was pared by 6 bases and J by 7 bases, with 18 bases between. The CDR3 runs 14 residues. The germline gives CDR1 MNHEY, CDR2 SVGAGI. The CDR3 sequence is CASRPQLAGGEAFF. The CDR3 region has the DNA TGTGCCAGCAGGCCCCAACTTGCTGGCGGTGAAGCTTTCTTT.

A note on this clonotype: The junction shows a germline mismatch at one end, possibly a read error. J is TRBJ2-3 and V is TRBV12-3 or TRBV12-4; 10 bases are a match to TRBD2. The CDR3 consists of 16 residues. CDR3 nucleotide sequence: TGTGCCAGCAGTATAGCGGGAGGCTCGGGGGCAGATACGCAGTATTTT. It specifies CASSIAGGSGADTQYF.

The chain couples TRBV29-1 to TRBJ2-7; D may be TRBD2 (7 bases). V was pared by 4 bases and J by 0 bases, with 13 bases between. In germline, CDR1 is SQVTM, CDR2 ANQGSEA. This CDR3 contains 14 residues. CDR3 DNA sequence: TGCAGCGTTGCCCCGGGGGGCAGCTCCTACGAGCAGTACTTC. Protein: CSVAPGGSSYEQYF.

This clonotype was seen only a few times. The chain recombines TRBV27 with TRBJ1-5; the match to TRBD1 covers 9 bases. CDR1 MNHEY and CDR2 SMNVEV come from the germline V gene (reference sequence). This CDR3 is 21 amino acids long. V trimming: 6 bases; J trimming: 2 bases; junction bases outside the gene matches: 23. The CDR3 DNA reads as TGTGCCAGCAGCCAATTCGGGGGGTCGGGACAGGGAGACTTAGGCAATCAGCCCCAGCATTTT. It specifies CASSQFGGSGQGDLGNQPQHF.

This clonotype was detected only a few times. This rearrangement joins TRBV12-3 or TRBV12-4 to TRBJ1-2; no clear D gene. Trimming took off 6 bases at V and 4 bases at J, with 12 bases between the two ends. The CDR3 is made up of 13 amino acids. In DNA form, the CDR3 reads TGTGCCAGCAGCTTCCTTGAGGCCTATGGCTACACCTTC. It encodes CASSFLEAYGYTF.

The chain links TRBV2 to TRBJ2-1; D not certain. Trimming left V 7 bases short and J 5 bases short, with 9 bases between. Germline V gene lookup returns CDR1 SNHLY and CDR2 FYNNEI. The CDR3 covers 12 residues. CDR3 sequence reads: CASTPMNNEQFF. The CDR3 DNA reads as TGTGCCAGCACCCCCATGAACAATGAGCAGTTCTTC.

V usage is TRBV27 and J usage is TRBJ1-1; D unclear. Germline V CDR1 and CDR2: MNHEY, SMNVEV (reference sequence). V lost 1 base, J lost 6 bases, and 15 bases lay in between. CDR3 length: 15 residues. For the CDR3, the DNA is TGTGCCAGCAGTTTATACCCTGAGAAGCACGCTGAAGCTTTCTTT. Protein sequence: CASSLYPEKHAEAFF.

J is TRBJ2-5 and V is TRBV15, with unresolved D. From germline, CDR1 is LNHNV and CDR2 YYDKDF (reference sequence). Deletions cut 0 bases from V and 5 bases from J, with 7 bases between. The CDR3 runs 13 residues. This CDR3 reads CATSRDRSETQYF. CDR3 coding DNA: TGTGCCACCAGCAGAGATCGGTCGGAGACCCAGTACTTC.

V is TRBV29-1 and J is TRBJ2-6; D uncertain. The V gene's germline CDR1 is SQVTM and CDR2 ANQGSEA. This CDR3 comprises 13 residues. V was cut by 3 bases and J by 0 bases, with 3 bases left in between. The CDR3 DNA is TGCAGCGTTGATGGCTCTGGGGCCAACGTCCTGACTTTC. Its translation is CSVDGSGANVLTF.

This sequence joins TRBV2 and TRBJ2-5; a weak D match, TRBD2 (6 bases). The V end lost 7 bases, the J end lost 3 bases, and 15 bases lay between the germline ends. The germline CDR1 and CDR2 sequences are SNHLY and FYNNEI. The CDR3 extends over 14 amino acids. CDR3 sequence (DNA): TGTGCCAGCAACCAAGGGCGGGGAAAAGAGACCCAGTACTTC. Residues: CASNQGRGKETQYF.

The table lists this clonotype with a few counts. This chain uses TRBV11-2 with TRBJ2-1, with TRBD2 matching over 12 bases. CDR1 is SGHAT and CDR2 is FQNNGV in the germline V gene. This CDR3 has 14 amino acids. V lost 5 bases to trimming and J lost 6 bases; unmatched junction nucleotides: 2. The DNA for the CDR3 is TGTGCCAGCAGCCGGACTAGCGGGATCAATGAGCAGTTCTTC. Translating it yields CASSRTSGINEQFF.

Points on this clonotype: One junction end disagrees with the germline gene, perhaps due to a read error. The chain carries TRBV15 and TRBJ2-5; D not certain. Per germline, CDR1 LNHNV and CDR2 YYDKDF (reference sequence). The CDR3 length is 14 residues. The CDR3 loop is CATNRVSPLETQYF. The CDR3 DNA sequence: TGTGCCACCAACAGAGTTTCCCCGCTAGAGACCCAGTACTTC.